This TCR beta chain was identified during a study of blood T cell repertoires in COVID-19. Study-wide background: PBMCs, B-cell-depleted T cells, or T cells provided the cDNA or gDNA that made up the material.

The V gene end was trimmed by 4 bases and the J gene end by 3 bases; junction bases not matched to a gene: 6. This CDR3 is 16 amino acids long. In germline, CDR1 is SNHLY, CDR2 FYNNEI. Generated by immunoSEQ multiplex PCR, the TCRdb table keeps only in-frame clones and is missing some. Of 100,000 or so clones in the sample, 85% to 95% were seen once. The V gene is TRBV2, the J gene TRBJ2-3; 11 bases are shared with TRBD2. The sequence came from a man in his forties or fifties with active COVID-19. Material: peripheral blood. The CDR3 reads CASSATSGRITDTQYF. In DNA, the CDR3 is TGTGCCAGCAGTGCCACTAGCGGGAGAATTACAGATACGCAGTATTTT. The whole variable domain, filled in from reference TRBV2 and TRBJ2-3, reads EPEVTQTPSHQVTQMGQEVILRCVPISNHLYFYWYRQILGQKVEFLVSFYNNEISEKSEIFDDQFSVERPDGSNFTLKIRSTKLEDSAMYFCASSATSGRITDTQYFGPGTRLTVL.